The rows below give T cell receptor beta chains drawn from one sample of a study of blood T cell repertoires in COVID-19. Some clones are missing from TCRdb's copy, which holds only in-frame ones; the method was immunoSEQ multiplex PCR. The table includes around 70,000 clones, roughly nine tenths detected once. Input material: peripheral blood. Source of these receptors: a human donor in a cohort sampled during active COVID-19. CDR3s include the opening cysteine and the closing phenylalanine or tryptophan. D genes are given only for firm matches. Part of the rows lack a size; the others show once, few, many or a class for expanded clones.

14	TRBV6-6	NA	NA	TRBJ1-3	CASSYPAWGGTIYF	TGTGCCAGCAGTTACCCGGCATGGGGCGGCACCATATATTTT
16	TRBV7-3	NA	TRBD1	TRBJ1-1	CASSLTSATGRTEAFF	TGTGCCAGCAGCTTAACGTCGGCGACAGGGCGAACTGAAGCTTTCTTT
17	TRBV7-2	NA	TRBD2	TRBJ2-3	CASSPRLAGGQSDTQYF	TGTGCCAGCAGCCCCCGACTAGCGGGGGGGCAGTCCGATACGCAGTATTTT
14	TRBV9	NA	NA	TRBJ1-6	CASSVTGIVSPLHF	TGTGCCAGCAGCGTAACGGGGATAGTTTCACCCCTCCACTTT
19	TRBV4-3	NA	TRBD2	TRBJ2-3	CASSQFIPSGSASTDTQYF	TGCGCCAGCAGCCAATTCATTCCTAGCGGGAGTGCTAGCACAGATACGCAGTATTTT
18	TRBV7-2	NA	NA	TRBJ2-2	CASSLISTGVRVAGELFF	TGTGCCAGCAGCTTAATTTCTACCGGGGTTAGAGTTGCCGGGGAGCTGTTTTTT
20	TRBV18	NA	TRBD2	TRBJ2-3	CASSPIASGRGGFGTDTQYF	TGTGCCAGCTCACCAATCGCTAGCGGGAGAGGAGGGTTCGGTACAGATACGCAGTATTTT
16	TRBV6-1	NA	NA	TRBJ1-1	CASSGGRGGMNTEAFF	TGTGCCAGCAGTGGAGGGAGGGGAGGGATGAACACTGAAGCTTTCTTT
14	TRBV29-1	NA	NA	TRBJ2-5	CSGTGGAGQETQYF	TGCAGCGGTACAGGGGGAGCGGGACAAGAGACCCAGTACTTC
15	TRBV9	NA	TRBD2	TRBJ2-5	CASSPRLAPQETQYF	TGTGCCAGCAGCCCCCGACTAGCACCCCAAGAGACCCAGTACTTC
13	TRBV19	NA	NA	TRBJ2-7	CASPADWIYEQYF	TGTGCCAGTCCTGCAGACTGGATCTACGAGCAGTACTTC
15	TRBV5-1	NA	TRBD1	TRBJ2-1	CASSLVGQNYNEQFF	TGCGCCAGCAGCCTTGTGGGACAGAACTACAATGAGCAGTTCTTC
18	TRBV28	NA	TRBD2	TRBJ2-1	CASSFLSLGLAGVNEQFF	TGTGCCAGCAGTTTCCTCTCGCTTGGACTAGCGGGAGTCAATGAGCAGTTCTTC
16	TRBV5-1	NA	TRBD1	TRBJ2-7	CASSLALTGGIYEQYF	TGCGCCAGCAGCTTGGCGTTGACAGGGGGAATATACGAGCAGTACTTC
15	TRBV24-1	NA	NA	TRBJ1-4	CATSESTGLNEKLFF	TGTGCCACCAGTGAATCGACAGGCCTAAATGAAAAACTGTTTTTT
14	TRBV28	NA	NA	TRBJ1-3	CASTQGSSGNTIYF	TGTGCCAGCACCCAGGGGAGCTCTGGAAACACCATATATTTT
13	TRBV10-2	NA	TRBD1	TRBJ2-7	CASVGQGAYEQYF	TGCGCCAGCGTGGGACAGGGGGCCTACGAGCAGTACTTC
15	TRBV6-5	NA	TRBD1	TRBJ1-1	CASSGDRGWNTEAFF	TGTGCCAGCAGCGGGGACAGGGGATGGAACACTGAAGCTTTCTTT
15	TRBV19	NA	TRBD1	TRBJ2-2	CASRPTGGRTGELFF	TGTGCCAGTAGACCCACAGGGGGCAGGACCGGGGAGCTGTTTTTT
19	TRBV6-2/TRBV6-3	NA	TRBD2	TRBJ2-7	CASSFLTSGGAISSYEQYF	TGTGCCAGCAGTTTCTTGACTAGCGGGGGGGCGATTTCCTCCTACGAGCAGTACTTC
14	TRBV25-1	NA	NA	TRBJ1-5	CASSGGGVGQPQHF	TGTGCCAGCAGTGGGGGCGGGGTCGGCCAGCCCCAGCATTTT
15	TRBV7-9	NA	TRBD1	TRBJ2-7	CASSKSGTERLEQYF	TGTGCCAGCAGCAAATCCGGGACAGAGAGACTCGAGCAGTACTTC
16	TRBV28	NA	TRBD2	TRBJ2-7	CASSYGLAGGPSEQYF	TGTGCCAGCAGTTACGGACTAGCGGGAGGGCCCAGCGAGCAGTACTTC
14	TRBV7-2	NA	TRBD1	TRBJ2-3	CASSLQGAADTQYF	TGTGCCAGCAGCTTACAGGGGGCCGCAGATACGCAGTATTTT
13	TRBV5-4	NA	TRBD2	TRBJ2-7	CASSLTSGEEQYF	TGTGCCAGCAGCTTGACTAGCGGGGAGGAGCAGTACTTC
16	TRBV4-3	NA	TRBD2	TRBJ2-1	CASSQIAGAHYSEQFF	TGCGCCAGCAGCCAAATAGCGGGAGCCCATTATAGTGAGCAGTTCTTC
15	TRBV6-5	NA	TRBD1	TRBJ1-1	CASTKGQVMNTEAFF	TGTGCCAGCACCAAGGGACAGGTCATGAACACTGAAGCTTTCTTT
15	TRBV11-2	NA	TRBD1	TRBJ2-3	CASRGHRGSTDTQYF	TGTGCCAGCAGAGGACACAGGGGTTCTACAGATACGCAGTATTTT
14	TRBV11-2	NA	TRBD2	TRBJ2-3	CASSLGLAGDTQYF	TGTGCCAGCAGCTTAGGACTAGCAGGAGATACGCAGTATTTT
13	TRBV12-3/TRBV12-4	NA	NA	TRBJ2-5	CASTDPGEETQYF	TGTGCCAGCACCGACCCAGGGGAAGAGACCCAGTACTTC
15	TRBV2	NA	TRBD1	TRBJ1-1	CASRRRGTENTEAFF	TGTGCCAGCAGGCGGAGGGGGACAGAGAACACTGAAGCTTTCTTT
14	TRBV5-1	once	TRBD1	TRBJ2-7	CASRAGQDSYEQYF	TGCGCCAGCAGAGCCGGACAGGATTCCTACGAGCAGTACTTC
10	TRBV12-3/TRBV12-4	once	NA	TRBJ2-1	CASSFLEQFF	TGTGCCAGCAGTTTTCTTGAGCAGTTCTTC
15	TRBV2	NA	NA	TRBJ2-6	CASSQIHSGANVLTF	TGTGCCAGCAGCCAGATACACTCTGGGGCCAACGTCCTGACTTTC
14	TRBV19	NA	TRBD1	TRBJ1-6	CASSAQGAWSPLHF	TGTGCCAGTAGTGCTCAGGGGGCCTGGTCACCCCTCCACTTT
17	TRBV7-8	NA	NA	TRBJ1-6	CASSFSPTDGYNSPLHF	TGTGCCAGCAGCTTCTCCCCGACAGATGGGTATAATTCACCCCTCCACTTT
15	TRBV27	NA	TRBD2	TRBJ2-7	CASSPGLAVAYEQYF	TGTGCCAGCAGTCCTGGACTAGCGGTCGCCTACGAGCAGTACTTC
14	TRBV18	NA	NA	TRBJ2-7	CASSPDRPREEQYF	TGTGCCAGCTCACCCGACAGGCCCAGGGAGGAGCAGTACTTC
15	TRBV4-3	NA	TRBD1	TRBJ1-4	CASSQNRGSNEKLFF	TGCGCCAGCAGCCAGAACAGGGGGTCTAATGAAAAACTGTTTTTT
16	TRBV6-6	NA	TRBD2	TRBJ2-7	CASSMGTSGEVYEQYF	TGTGCCAGCAGTATGGGGACTAGCGGGGAGGTCTACGAGCAGTACTTC
14	TRBV5-1	NA	TRBD1	TRBJ1-2	CASSSRQGSYGYTF	TGCGCCAGCAGCTCAAGACAGGGCAGTTATGGCTACACCTTC
13	TRBV28	NA	TRBD1	TRBJ2-7	CASSSGQGFEQYF	TGTGCCAGCAGTAGCGGACAGGGATTCGAGCAGTACTTC